This TCR beta chain was sequenced for a study of blood T cell repertoires in COVID-19. The protocol was immunoSEQ multiplex PCR, while the TCRdb copy is restricted to in-frame clones and leaves out a portion. There are roughly 100,000 clones in the sample; about 75% occur only once, and approximately 19% lies in the top ten. Points on this clone: This specimen includes other DNA sequences encoding the same CDR3.

CDR3 length: 13 residues. V lost 6 bases and J lost 5, with 13 bases in between. Germline V gene sequence: CDR1 LGHNT, CDR2 FRNRAP. The chain joins TRBV12-5 to TRBJ1-1; TRBD1 might be the D (5 bases). The sequenced sample was peripheral blood. This clonotype originated in a woman between 65 and 79 years old with acute or convalescent COVID-19. This chain's CDR3 is CASGLGGGTEAFF. The CDR3 DNA reads as TGTGCTAGTGGGCTGGGGGGGGGTACTGAAGCTTTCTTT.